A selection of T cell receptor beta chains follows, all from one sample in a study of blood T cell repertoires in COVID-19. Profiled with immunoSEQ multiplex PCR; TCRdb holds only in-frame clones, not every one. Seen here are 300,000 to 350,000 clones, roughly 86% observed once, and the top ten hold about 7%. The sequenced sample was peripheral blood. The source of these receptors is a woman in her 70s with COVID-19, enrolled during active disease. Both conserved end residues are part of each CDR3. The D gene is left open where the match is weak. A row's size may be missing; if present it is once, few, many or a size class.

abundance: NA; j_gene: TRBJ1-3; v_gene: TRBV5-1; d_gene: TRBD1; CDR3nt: TGCGCCAGCAGCCTGGGACAGTCTGGAAACACCATATATTTT; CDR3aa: CASSLGQSGNTIYF
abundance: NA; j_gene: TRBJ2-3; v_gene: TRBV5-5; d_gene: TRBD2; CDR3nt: TGTGCCAGCAGCCAGGGACTAGCGGGTTCCACAGATACGCAGTATTTT; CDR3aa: CASSQGLAGSTDTQYF
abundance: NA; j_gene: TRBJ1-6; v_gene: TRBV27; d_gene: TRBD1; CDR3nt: TGTGCCAGCAGTCCGGGACAGGGGCCTAATTCACCCCTCCACTTT; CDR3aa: CASSPGQGPNSPLHF
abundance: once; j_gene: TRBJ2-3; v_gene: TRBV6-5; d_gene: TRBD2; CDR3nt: TGTGCCAGTGTAAGCGGGGGCTATACAGATACGCAGTATTTT; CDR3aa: CASVSGGYTDTQYF
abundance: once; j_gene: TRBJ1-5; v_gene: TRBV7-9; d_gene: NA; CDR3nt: TGTGCCAGCAGCGCTCCGGGCCCCGGGGGACAGCCCCAGCATTTT; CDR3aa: CASSAPGPGGQPQHF
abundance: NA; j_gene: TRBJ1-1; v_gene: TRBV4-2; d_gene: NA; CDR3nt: TGTGCCAGCAGCCATAGTGGCCAGGGGAGACGGGGCACTGAAGCTTTCTTT; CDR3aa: CASSHSGQGRRGTEAFF
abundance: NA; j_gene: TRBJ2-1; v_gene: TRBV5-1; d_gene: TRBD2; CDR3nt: TGCGCCAGCAGCCCTGGCCGACTAGCGGGAGGCGAGCAGTTCTTC; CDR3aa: CASSPGRLAGGEQFF
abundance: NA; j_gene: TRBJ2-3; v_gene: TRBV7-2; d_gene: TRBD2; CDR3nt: TGTGCCAGCAGCCCGGGGACTAGCTTTATCACAGATACGCAGTATTTT; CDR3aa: CASSPGTSFITDTQYF
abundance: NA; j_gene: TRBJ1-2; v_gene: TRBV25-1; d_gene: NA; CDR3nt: TGTGCCAGCAGTGAATGGGGGAGGGGGGACTATGGCTACACCTTC; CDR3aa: CASSEWGRGDYGYTF
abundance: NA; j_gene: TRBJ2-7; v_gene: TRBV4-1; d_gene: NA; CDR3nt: TGCGCCAGCAGCCAAGACCCGAGCACCTACGAGCAGTACTTC; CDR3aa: CASSQDPSTYEQYF
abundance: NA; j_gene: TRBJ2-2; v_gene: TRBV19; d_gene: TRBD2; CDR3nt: TGTGCCAGTAGTCCTAGGACTAGAGTGGTGTTTTTT; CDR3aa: CASSPRTRVVFF
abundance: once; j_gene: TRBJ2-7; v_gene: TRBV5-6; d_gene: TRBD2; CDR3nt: TGTGCCAGCAGCTTGAGGACTAGCGGGGGCGACGAGCAGTACTTC; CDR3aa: CASSLRTSGGDEQYF
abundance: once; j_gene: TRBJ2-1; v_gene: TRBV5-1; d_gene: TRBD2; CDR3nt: TGCGCCAGCAGCTTCTTCCCCCCCGGGACTAGCGGGGGGGCGGGAGTAAATGAGCAGTTCTTC; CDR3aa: CASSFFPPGTSGGAGVNEQFF
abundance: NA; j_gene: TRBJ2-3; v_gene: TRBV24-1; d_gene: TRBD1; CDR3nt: TGTGCCACTTCCCTAGGGGGCGCAGATACGCAGTATTTT; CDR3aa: CATSLGGADTQYF
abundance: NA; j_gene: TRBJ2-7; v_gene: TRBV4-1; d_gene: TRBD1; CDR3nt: TGCGCCAGCAGCCAAGGTCCTCCCCGGGACAGGGCCTACGAGCAGTACTTC; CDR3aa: CASSQGPPRDRAYEQYF
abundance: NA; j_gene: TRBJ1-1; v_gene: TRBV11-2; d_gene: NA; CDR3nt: TGTGCCAGCAGCGCATACTCGGACTATAACACTGAAGCTTTCTTT; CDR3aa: CASSAYSDYNTEAFF
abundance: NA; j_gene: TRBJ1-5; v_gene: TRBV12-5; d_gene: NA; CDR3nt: TGTGCTAGTGGTGGGGGACAAACGGATCAGCCCCAGCATTTT; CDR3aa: CASGGGQTDQPQHF
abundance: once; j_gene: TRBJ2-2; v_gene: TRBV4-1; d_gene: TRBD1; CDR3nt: TGCGCCAGCAGCCAAGATCTGGACAGGGGAGCCGGGGAGCTGTTTTTT; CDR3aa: CASSQDLDRGAGELFF
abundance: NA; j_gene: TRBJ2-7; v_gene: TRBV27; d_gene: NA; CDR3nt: TGTGCCAGCAGCATACACCACAGGGAGACCTACGAGCAGTACTTC; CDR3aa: CASSIHHRETYEQYF
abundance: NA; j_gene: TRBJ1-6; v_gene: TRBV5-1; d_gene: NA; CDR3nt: TGCGCCAGCAGCTTGAACAGAGATAATTCACCCCTCCACTTT; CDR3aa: CASSLNRDNSPLHF
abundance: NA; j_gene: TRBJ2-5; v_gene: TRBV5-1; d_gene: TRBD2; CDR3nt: TGCGCCAGCAGCTTGCCTAGCGGGGGCCAAGAGACCCAGTACTTC; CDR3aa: CASSLPSGGQETQYF
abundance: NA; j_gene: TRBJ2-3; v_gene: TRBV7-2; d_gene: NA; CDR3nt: TGTGCCAGCAGGAGTCAGTCGGGAGCGGGCCCAGATACGCAGTATTTT; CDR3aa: CASRSQSGAGPDTQYF
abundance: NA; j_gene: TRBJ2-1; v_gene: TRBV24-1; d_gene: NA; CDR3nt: TGTGCCACCAGTGACCCTCCCGGGGATGAGCAGTTCTTC; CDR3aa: CATSDPPGDEQFF
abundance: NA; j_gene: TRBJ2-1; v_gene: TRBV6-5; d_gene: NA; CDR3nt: TGTGCCAGCACCTTAGGACAGCCCCACAATGAGCAGTTCTTC; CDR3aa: CASTLGQPHNEQFF
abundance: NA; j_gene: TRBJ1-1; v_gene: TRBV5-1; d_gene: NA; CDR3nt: TGCGCCAGCAGCTTGAACAAGAACACTGAAGCTTTCTTT; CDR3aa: CASSLNKNTEAFF
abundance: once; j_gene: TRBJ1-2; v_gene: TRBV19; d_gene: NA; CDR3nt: TGTGCCAGTAGTATGTCACAGGGCCAGGGCTATGGCTACACCTTC; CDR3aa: CASSMSQGQGYGYTF
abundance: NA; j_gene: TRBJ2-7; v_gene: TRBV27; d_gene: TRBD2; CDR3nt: TGTGCCAGCAGTTACCTTAGCGGGGACGAGCAGTACTTC; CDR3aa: CASSYLSGDEQYF
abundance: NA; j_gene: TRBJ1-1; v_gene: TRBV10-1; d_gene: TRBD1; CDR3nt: TGCGCCAGCTCCCACAGGGGGGCCCCCGAAGCTTTCTTT; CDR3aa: CASSHRGAPEAFF
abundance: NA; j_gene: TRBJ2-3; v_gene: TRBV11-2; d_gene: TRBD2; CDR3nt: TGTGCCAGCAGCCAGCAGGGACTAGCGACAGATACGCAGTATTTT; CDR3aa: CASSQQGLATDTQYF
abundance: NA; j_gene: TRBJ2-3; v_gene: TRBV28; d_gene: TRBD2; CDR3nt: TGTGCCAGCAGTTTAGCGGGGGGGCTGGCAGATACGCAGTATTTT; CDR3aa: CASSLAGGLADTQYF
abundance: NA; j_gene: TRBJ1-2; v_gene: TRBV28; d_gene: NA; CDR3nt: TGTGCCAGCAGTTTATTAGGGGGTCGGTTCCATGGCTACACCTTC; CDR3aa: CASSLLGGRFHGYTF
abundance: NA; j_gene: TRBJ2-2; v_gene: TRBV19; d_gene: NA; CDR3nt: TGTGCCAGTAGTCATCTAGGACTACTCGCGAACACCGGGGAGCTGTTTTTT; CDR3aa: CASSHLGLLANTGELFF
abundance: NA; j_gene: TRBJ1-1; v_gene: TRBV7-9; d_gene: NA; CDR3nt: TGTGCCAGCAGCTTCATAGGGAGTGACGCTGAAGCTTTCTTT; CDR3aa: CASSFIGSDAEAFF
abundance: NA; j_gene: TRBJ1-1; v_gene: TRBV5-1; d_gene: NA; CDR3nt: TGCGCCAGCAGCTTGGAGAGGAACACTGAAGCTTTCTTT; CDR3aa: CASSLERNTEAFF
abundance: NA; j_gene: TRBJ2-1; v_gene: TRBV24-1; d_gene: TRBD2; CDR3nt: TGTGCCACCAGTGATAATTGGGGACTAGCGGGGGGGCCAGGCGGCAATGAGCAGTTCTTC; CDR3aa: CATSDNWGLAGGPGGNEQFF
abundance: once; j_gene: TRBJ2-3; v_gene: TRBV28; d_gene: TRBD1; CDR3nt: TGTGCCAGCAGCGGACAGGGGATAGATACGCAGTATTTT; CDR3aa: CASSGQGIDTQYF
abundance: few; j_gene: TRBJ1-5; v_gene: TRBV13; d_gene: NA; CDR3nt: TGTGCCAGCAGCTTTAGGGGGAATCAGCCCCAGCATTTT; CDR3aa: CASSFRGNQPQHF